This is a list of T cell receptor beta chains from one sample in a study of Ad26.COV2.S vaccination and SARS-CoV-2 variants. Clones were read by immunoSEQ multiplex PCR, and TCRdb kept only the in-frame ones, dropping some. The sample comprises more than 300,000 clones, more than 85% of which are singletons, and 5% rests with the top ten. Sequenced material: peripheral blood, taken in a trial of Ad26.COV2.S vaccine versus placebo. The receptors originated from a person between 18 and 60 years old who received the Ad26.COV2.S COVID-19 vaccine or a placebo. The CDR3 runs from the conserved cysteine through the conserved F or W. Fields, in order: J gene, V gene, D gene, clone size, CDR3 protein, CDR3 DNA. The D gene is left open where the match is weak. Where a row states a size, it is once, few, many or the class of an expanded clone; other rows omit it.

J gene: TRBJ2-4; V gene: TRBV7-8; D gene: NA; clone size: NA; CDR3 protein: CASSFGGTKNIQYF; CDR3 DNA: TGTGCCAGCAGCTTCGGGGGAACCAAAAACATTCAGTACTTC
J gene: TRBJ2-4; V gene: TRBV19; D gene: NA; clone size: NA; CDR3 protein: CASSIPQNIQYF; CDR3 DNA: TGTGCCAGTAGTATACCCCAAAACATTCAGTACTTC
J gene: TRBJ1-1; V gene: TRBV19; D gene: NA; clone size: NA; CDR3 protein: CASSWQALVNTEAFF; CDR3 DNA: TGTGCCAGTAGTTGGCAGGCACTCGTGAACACTGAAGCTTTCTTT
J gene: TRBJ2-1; V gene: TRBV15; D gene: NA; clone size: once; CDR3 protein: CATSRGGSGLGYNEQFF; CDR3 DNA: TGTGCCACCAGCAGAGGAGGGTCCGGCCTAGGCTACAATGAGCAGTTCTTC
J gene: TRBJ1-6; V gene: TRBV6-2/TRBV6-3; D gene: NA; clone size: NA; CDR3 protein: CASSSTGSGSPLHF; CDR3 DNA: TGTGCCAGCAGTTCAACAGGGTCCGGGTCACCCCTCCACTTT
J gene: TRBJ1-4; V gene: TRBV28; D gene: TRBD1; clone size: NA; CDR3 protein: CASSSQYRDSLSTNEKLFF; CDR3 DNA: TGTGCCAGCAGTTCACAATACCGGGACAGCCTCTCAACTAATGAAAAACTGTTTTTT
J gene: TRBJ2-4; V gene: TRBV7-2; D gene: NA; clone size: NA; CDR3 protein: CASSLRGFLDKNIQYF; CDR3 DNA: TGTGCCAGCAGTTTACGGGGGTTCCTCGACAAAAACATTCAGTACTTC
J gene: TRBJ2-5; V gene: TRBV5-1; D gene: NA; clone size: NA; CDR3 protein: CASSGVADGQETQYF; CDR3 DNA: TGCGCCAGCAGCGGGGTGGCCGACGGACAAGAGACCCAGTACTTC
J gene: TRBJ2-1; V gene: TRBV4-1; D gene: NA; clone size: NA; CDR3 protein: CASSQEGSGNEQFF; CDR3 DNA: TGCGCCAGCAGCCAAGAAGGCAGCGGCAATGAGCAGTTCTTC
J gene: TRBJ1-3; V gene: TRBV18; D gene: NA; clone size: NA; CDR3 protein: CASSPGPKTGNTIYF; CDR3 DNA: TGTGCCAGCTCACCGGGACCGAAGACTGGAAACACCATATATTTT
J gene: TRBJ1-5; V gene: TRBV19; D gene: NA; clone size: once; CDR3 protein: CASSIVSISGDQPQHF; CDR3 DNA: TGTGCCAGTAGTATTGTGAGTATTTCGGGGGATCAGCCCCAGCATTTT